This T cell receptor (beta chain) is drawn from a study of T cells after yellow fever vaccination. The V gene's germline CDR1 is MNHNY and CDR2 SVGAGI (reference sequence). This CDR3 region has 13 residues. V gave up 10 bases and J gave up 5 bases, with 17 bases separating them. Template switching by 5'RACE produced TCR cDNA, adding a universal primer site and UMIs. A single record per CDR3 protein comes from TCRdb applying MiXCR to the 5' RACE reads. The sample includes some 300,000 distinct CDR3 sequences, about 10% seen only once; the top ten take 3% to 3.5%. This clonotype was seen once. This clonotype was sampled from a man between 18 and 29 years old who received the YFV17D yellow fever vaccine. V usage is TRBV6-6 and J usage is TRBJ2-5, with unresolved D. This material consisted of CD4+ T cells sorted from PBMCs, taken 45 days after the yellow fever booster vaccination. In nucleotides, the CDR3 is TGTGCCATTCAGGCGAGCCCTCGGGAGACCCAGTACTTC. Translating gives CAIQASPRETQYF.